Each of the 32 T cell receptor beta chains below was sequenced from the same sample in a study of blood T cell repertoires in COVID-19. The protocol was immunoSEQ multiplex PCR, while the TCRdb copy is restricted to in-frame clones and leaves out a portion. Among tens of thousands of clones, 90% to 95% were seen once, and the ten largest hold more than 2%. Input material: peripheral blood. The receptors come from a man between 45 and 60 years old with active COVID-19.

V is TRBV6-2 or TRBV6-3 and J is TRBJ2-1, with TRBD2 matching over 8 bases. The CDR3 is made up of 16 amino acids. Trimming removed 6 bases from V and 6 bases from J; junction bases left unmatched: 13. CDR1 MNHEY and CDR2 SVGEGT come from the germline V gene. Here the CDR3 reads CASSLTGTRKGNEQFF. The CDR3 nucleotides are TGTGCCAGCAGCCTGACCGGGACTAGAAAGGGCAATGAGCAGTTCTTC.

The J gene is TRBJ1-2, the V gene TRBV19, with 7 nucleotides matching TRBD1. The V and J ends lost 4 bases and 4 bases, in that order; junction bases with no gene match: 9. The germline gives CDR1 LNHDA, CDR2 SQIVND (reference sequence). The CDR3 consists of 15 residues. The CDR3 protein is CASSSVTGSFYGYTF. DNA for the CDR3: TGTGCCAGTAGTAGCGTGACAGGGAGCTTCTATGGCTACACCTTC.

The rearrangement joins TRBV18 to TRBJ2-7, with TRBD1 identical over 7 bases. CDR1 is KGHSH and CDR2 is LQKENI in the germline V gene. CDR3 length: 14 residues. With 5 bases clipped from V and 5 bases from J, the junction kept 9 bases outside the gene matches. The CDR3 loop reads CASSSTGLVNEQYF. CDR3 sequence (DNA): TGTGCCAGCTCATCGACAGGGCTTGTGAACGAGCAGTACTTC.

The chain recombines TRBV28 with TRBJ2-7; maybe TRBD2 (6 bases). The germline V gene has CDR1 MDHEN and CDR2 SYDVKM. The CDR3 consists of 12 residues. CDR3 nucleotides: TGTACGAGTGGGAGGAGCTCCTACGAGCAGTACTTC. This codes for CTSGRSSYEQYF.

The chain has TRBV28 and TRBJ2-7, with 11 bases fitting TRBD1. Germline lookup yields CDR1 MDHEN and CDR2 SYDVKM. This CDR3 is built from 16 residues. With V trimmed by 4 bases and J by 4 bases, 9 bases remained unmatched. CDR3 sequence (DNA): TGTGCCAGCAGTTCGTCCGGGACAGGGGGTATTTACGAGCAGTACTTC. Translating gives CASSSSGTGGIYEQYF.

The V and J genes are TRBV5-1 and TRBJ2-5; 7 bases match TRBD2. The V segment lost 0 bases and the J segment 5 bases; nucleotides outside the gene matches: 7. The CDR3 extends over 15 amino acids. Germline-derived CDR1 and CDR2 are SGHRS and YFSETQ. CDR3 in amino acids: CASSLEAGTWETQYF. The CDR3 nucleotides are TGCGCCAGCAGCTTGGAAGCGGGAACGTGGGAGACCCAGTACTTC.

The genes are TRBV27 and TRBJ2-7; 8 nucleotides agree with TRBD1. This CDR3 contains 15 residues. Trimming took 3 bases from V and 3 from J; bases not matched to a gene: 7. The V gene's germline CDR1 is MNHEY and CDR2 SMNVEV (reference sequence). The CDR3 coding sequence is TGTGCCAGCAGTTTCGGGACAGGTCCATTCTACGAGCAGTACTTC. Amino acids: CASSFGTGPFYEQYF.

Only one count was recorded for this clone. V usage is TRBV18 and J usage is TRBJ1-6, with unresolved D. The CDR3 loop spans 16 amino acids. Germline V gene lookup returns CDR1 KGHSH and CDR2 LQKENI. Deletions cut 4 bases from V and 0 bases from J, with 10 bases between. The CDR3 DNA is TGTGCCAGCTCACACGATCAGAACTCCTATAATTCACCCCTCCACTTT. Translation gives CASSHDQNSYNSPLHF.

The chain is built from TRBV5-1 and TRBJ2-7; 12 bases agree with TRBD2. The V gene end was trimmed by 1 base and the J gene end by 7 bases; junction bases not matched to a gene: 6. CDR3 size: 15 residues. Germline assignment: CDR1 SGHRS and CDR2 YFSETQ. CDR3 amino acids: CASSLILAGGEEQYF. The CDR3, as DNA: TGCGCCAGCAGCTTGATCCTAGCGGGGGGGGAAGAGCAGTACTTC.

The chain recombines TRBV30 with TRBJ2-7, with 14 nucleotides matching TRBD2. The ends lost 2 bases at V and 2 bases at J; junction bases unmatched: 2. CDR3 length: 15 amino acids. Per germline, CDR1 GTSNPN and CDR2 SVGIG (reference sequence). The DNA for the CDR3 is TGTGCCTGGAGTAAGGGACTAGCGGGAGCCTACGAGCAGTACTTC. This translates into CAWSKGLAGAYEQYF.

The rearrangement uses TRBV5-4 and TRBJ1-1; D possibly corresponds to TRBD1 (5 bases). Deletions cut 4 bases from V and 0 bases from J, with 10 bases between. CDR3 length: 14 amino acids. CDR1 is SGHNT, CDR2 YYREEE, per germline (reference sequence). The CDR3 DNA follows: TGTGCCAGCAGCCTAGGACATTTGAACACTGAAGCTTTCTTT. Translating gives CASSLGHLNTEAFF.

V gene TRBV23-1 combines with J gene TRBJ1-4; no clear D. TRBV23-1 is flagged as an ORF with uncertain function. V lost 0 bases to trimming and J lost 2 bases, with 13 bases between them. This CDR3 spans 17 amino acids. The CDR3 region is CASSQSLSDCTNEKLFF. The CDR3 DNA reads TGCGCCAGCAGTCAATCACTGTCCGACTGCACTAATGAAAAACTGTTTTTT.

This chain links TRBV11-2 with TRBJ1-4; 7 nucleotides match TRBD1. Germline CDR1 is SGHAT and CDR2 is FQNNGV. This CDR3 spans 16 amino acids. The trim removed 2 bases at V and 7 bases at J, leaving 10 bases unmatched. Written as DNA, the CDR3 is TGTGCCAGCAGCTTAACCTTTAGACAGGGAGGTGAAAAACTGTTTTTT. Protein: CASSLTFRQGGEKLFF.

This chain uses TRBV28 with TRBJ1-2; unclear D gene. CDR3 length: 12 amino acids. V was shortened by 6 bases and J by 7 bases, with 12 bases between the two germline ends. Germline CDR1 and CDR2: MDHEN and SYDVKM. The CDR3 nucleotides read TGTGCCAGCAGCCGCCACCGTAGTGGCTACACCTTC. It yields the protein CASSRHRSGYTF.

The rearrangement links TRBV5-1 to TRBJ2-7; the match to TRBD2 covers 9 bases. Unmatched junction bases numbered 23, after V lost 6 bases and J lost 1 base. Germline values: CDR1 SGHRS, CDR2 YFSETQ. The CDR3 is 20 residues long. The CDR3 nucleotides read TGCGCCAGCAACCTGGGGAGGGCGGGGTTAGCGGGAGACGTATCCTACGAGCAGTACTTC. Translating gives CASNLGRAGLAGDVSYEQYF. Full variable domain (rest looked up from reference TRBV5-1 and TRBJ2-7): KAGVTQTPRYLIKTRGQQVTLSCSPISGHRSVSWYQQTPGQGLQFLFEYFSETQRNKGNFPGRFSGRQFSNSRSEMNVSTLELGDSALYLCASNLGRAGLAGDVSYEQYFGPGTRLTVT.

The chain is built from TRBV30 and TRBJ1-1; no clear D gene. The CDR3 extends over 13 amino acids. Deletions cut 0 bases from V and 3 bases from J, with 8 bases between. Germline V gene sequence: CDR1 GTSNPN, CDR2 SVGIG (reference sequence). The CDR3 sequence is CAWSVTGDTEAFF. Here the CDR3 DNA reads TGTGCCTGGAGTGTAACCGGGGACACTGAAGCTTTCTTT. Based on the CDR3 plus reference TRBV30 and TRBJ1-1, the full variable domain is SQTIHQWPATLVQPVGSPLSLECTVEGTSNPNLYWYRQAAGRGLQLLFYSVGIGQISSEVPQNLSASRPQDRQFILSSKKLLLSDSGFYLCAWSVTGDTEAFFGQGTRLTVV.

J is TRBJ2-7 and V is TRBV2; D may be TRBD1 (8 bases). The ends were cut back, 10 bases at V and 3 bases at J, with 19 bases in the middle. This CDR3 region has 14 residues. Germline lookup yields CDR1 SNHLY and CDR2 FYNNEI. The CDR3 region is CATTGQGGDYEQYF. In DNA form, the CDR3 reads TGTGCCACCACCGGACAGGGAGGGGACTACGAGCAGTACTTC.

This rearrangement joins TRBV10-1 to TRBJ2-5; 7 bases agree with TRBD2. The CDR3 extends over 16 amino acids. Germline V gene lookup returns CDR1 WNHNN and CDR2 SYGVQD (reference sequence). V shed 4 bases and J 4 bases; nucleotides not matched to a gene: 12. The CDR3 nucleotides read TGCGCCAGCAGTGGAGGGCCTAGCGGAGGGTCAGAGACCCAGTACTTC. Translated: CASSGGPSGGSETQYF.

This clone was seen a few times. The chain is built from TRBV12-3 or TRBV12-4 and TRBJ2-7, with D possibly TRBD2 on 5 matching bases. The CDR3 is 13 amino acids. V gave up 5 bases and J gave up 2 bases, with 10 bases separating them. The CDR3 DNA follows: TGTGCCAGCAGTGAGGGCATCACCTACGAGCAGTACTTC. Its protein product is CASSEGITYEQYF.

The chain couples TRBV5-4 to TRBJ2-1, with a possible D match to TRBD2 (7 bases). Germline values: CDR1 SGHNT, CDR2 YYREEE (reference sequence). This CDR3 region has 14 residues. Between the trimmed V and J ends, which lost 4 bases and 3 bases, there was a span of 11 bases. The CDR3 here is CASSGGGHYNEQFF. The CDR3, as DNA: TGTGCCAGCAGCGGGGGGGGCCACTACAATGAGCAGTTCTTC.

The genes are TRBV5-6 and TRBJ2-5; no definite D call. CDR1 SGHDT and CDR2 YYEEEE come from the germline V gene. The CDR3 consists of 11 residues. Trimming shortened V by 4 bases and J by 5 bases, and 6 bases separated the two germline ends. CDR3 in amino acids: CASSLRETQYF. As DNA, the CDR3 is TGTGCCAGCAGCCTCCGGGAGACCCAGTACTTC.

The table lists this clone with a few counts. CDR3 protein: CASSPSGLAIYEQYF. CDR3 coding DNA: TGTGCCAGCAGCCCATCGGGACTAGCGATCTACGAGCAGTACTTC. This sequence joins TRBV7-9 and TRBJ2-7, with TRBD2 identical over 10 bases. CDR1 is SEHNR and CDR2 is FQNEAQ in the germline V gene (reference sequence). The CDR3 length is 15 residues. The ends lost 5 bases at V and 3 bases at J; junction bases unmatched: 7.

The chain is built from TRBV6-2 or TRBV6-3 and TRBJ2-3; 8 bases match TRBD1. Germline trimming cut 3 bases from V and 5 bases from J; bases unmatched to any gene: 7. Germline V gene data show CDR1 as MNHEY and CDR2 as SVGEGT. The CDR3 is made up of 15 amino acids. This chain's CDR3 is CASSYQGADQDTQYF. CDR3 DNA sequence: TGTGCCAGCAGTTATCAGGGGGCTGACCAAGATACGCAGTATTTT.

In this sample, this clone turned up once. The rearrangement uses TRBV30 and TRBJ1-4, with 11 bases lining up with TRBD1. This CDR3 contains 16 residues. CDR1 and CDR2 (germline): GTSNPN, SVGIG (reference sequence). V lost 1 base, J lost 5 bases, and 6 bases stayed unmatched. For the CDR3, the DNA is TGTGCCTGGAGTGAGGCGGGACAGGGGGTGAATGAAAAACTGTTTTTT. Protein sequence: CAWSEAGQGVNEKLFF. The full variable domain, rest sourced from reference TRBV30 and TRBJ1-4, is SQTIHQWPATLVQPVGSPLSLECTVEGTSNPNLYWYRQAAGRGLQLLFYSVGIGQISSEVPQNLSASRPQDRQFILSSKKLLLSDSGFYLCAWSEAGQGVNEKLFFGSGTQLSVL.

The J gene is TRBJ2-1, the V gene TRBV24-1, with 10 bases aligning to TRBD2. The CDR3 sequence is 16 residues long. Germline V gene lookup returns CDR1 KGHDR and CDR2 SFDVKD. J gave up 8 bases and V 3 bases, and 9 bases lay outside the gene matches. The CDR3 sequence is CATSDRGLACPHEQFF. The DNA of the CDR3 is TGTGCCACCAGTGATCGGGGACTAGCGTGCCCACATGAGCAGTTCTTC.

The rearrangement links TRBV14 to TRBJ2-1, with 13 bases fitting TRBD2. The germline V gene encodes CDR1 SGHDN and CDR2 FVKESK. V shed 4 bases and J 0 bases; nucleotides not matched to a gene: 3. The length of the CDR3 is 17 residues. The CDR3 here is CASSPRTSGSSYNEQFF. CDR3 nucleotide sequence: TGTGCCAGCAGCCCGAGGACTAGCGGGAGCTCCTACAATGAGCAGTTCTTC.

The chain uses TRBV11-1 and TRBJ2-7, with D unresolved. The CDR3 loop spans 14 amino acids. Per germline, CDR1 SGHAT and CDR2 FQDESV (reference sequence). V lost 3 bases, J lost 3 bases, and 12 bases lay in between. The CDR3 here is CASSFRDTLYEQYF. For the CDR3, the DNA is TGTGCCAGCAGCTTTCGAGACACCCTCTACGAGCAGTACTTC.

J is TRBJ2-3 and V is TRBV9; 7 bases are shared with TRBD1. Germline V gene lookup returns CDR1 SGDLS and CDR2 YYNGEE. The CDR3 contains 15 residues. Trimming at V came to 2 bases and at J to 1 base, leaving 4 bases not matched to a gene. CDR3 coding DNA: TGTGCCAGCAGCGTCCTAGGGACAGGCACAGATACGCAGTATTTT. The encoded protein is CASSVLGTGTDTQYF.

This CDR3 reads CASRQAGAGTEAFF. In DNA form, the CDR3 reads TGTGCCAGCCGCCAGGCGGGAGCAGGCACTGAAGCTTTCTTT. The V call is TRBV6-5, the J call TRBJ1-1; D unclear. The V and J ends lost 8 bases and 4 bases respectively, with 17 bases between them. The V gene's germline CDR1 is MNHEY and CDR2 SVGAGI. The length of the CDR3 is 14 residues.

The CDR3, as DNA: TGTGCCAGCAGGCCTGGCGGGTCGAGCTCCTACGAGCAGTACTTC. Its protein is CASRPGGSSSYEQYF. The chain links TRBV6-5 to TRBJ2-7; TRBD2 might be the D (5 bases). The V and J ends lost 6 bases and 0 bases respectively, with 15 bases between them. Germline V gives CDR1 MNHEY, CDR2 SVGAGI. The CDR3 runs to 15 residues.

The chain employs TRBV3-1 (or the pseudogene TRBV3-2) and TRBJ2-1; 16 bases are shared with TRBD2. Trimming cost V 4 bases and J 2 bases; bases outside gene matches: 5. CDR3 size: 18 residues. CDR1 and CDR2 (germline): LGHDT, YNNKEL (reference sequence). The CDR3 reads CASSLGLAGGPAYNEQFF. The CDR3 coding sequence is TGTGCCAGCAGCCTGGGACTAGCGGGAGGGCCGGCCTACAATGAGCAGTTCTTC.

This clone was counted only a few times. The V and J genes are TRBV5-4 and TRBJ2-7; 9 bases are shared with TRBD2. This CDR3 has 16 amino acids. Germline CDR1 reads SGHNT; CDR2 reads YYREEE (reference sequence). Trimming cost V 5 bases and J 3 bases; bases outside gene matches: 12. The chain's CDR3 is CASSVGDSSGIYEQYF. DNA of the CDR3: TGTGCCAGCAGTGTTGGGGATTCTAGCGGGATCTACGAGCAGTACTTC.